A single sample is the source of the 23 T cell receptor beta chains below, sequenced in a study of blood T cell repertoires in COVID-19. Produced via immunoSEQ multiplex PCR; TCRdb's table is partial and in-frame only. Of under 200,000 clones in the sample, 85% to 90% were seen once. Sequenced: peripheral blood. The receptors were gathered from a man aged 18 to 30 with active or convalescent COVID-19.

The J gene is TRBJ2-1, the V gene TRBV15; 10 bases match TRBD2. The CDR3 runs to 15 residues. V dropped 0 bases and J dropped 8; count of bases not matched to a gene: 4. Germline assignment: CDR1 LNHNV and CDR2 YYDKDF (reference sequence). CDR3 in DNA: TGTGCCACCAGCAGAGACAGCGGGAGGGCCCATGAGCAGTTCTTC. This encodes CATSRDSGRAHEQFF.

The chain has TRBV12-3 or TRBV12-4 and TRBJ1-1, with D perhaps TRBD1 (5 bases). CDR3 length equals 12 residues. Trimming shortened V by 6 bases and J by 7 bases, and 12 bases separated the two germline ends. The CDR3 DNA follows: TGTGCCAGCAGCCCCGGAGGGGATGAAGCTTTCTTT. The encoded protein is CASSPGGDEAFF.

The rearrangement links TRBV4-1 to TRBJ1-4; 7 bases are shared with TRBD1. J gave up 8 bases and V 4 bases, and 10 bases lay outside the gene matches. This CDR3 spans 15 amino acids. The germline V gene encodes CDR1 MGHRA and CDR2 YSYEKL. CDR3 sequence (DNA): TGCGCCAGCAGCCCTCAAGACAGGGACGGGGAAAAACTGTTTTTT. It encodes CASSPQDRDGEKLFF.

This clone came up once. V and J are TRBV7-2 and TRBJ2-7, with 10 bases matching TRBD1. The CDR3 sequence is 14 residues long. The germline gives CDR1 SGHTA, CDR2 FQGNSA. The trim removed 5 bases at V and 5 bases at J, leaving 6 bases unmatched. The CDR3 bases are TGTGCCAGCAGCCCGGGACAGGGGCCCCACGAGCAGTACTTC. This translates into CASSPGQGPHEQYF.

V is TRBV19 and J is TRBJ2-1; 8 bases match TRBD2. The V segment lost 3 bases and the J segment 7 bases; nucleotides outside the gene matches: 5. Germline assignment: CDR1 LNHDA and CDR2 SQIVND (reference sequence). The CDR3 is made up of 14 amino acids. CDR3 sequence reads: CASSILLAGNEQFF. CDR3 bases: TGTGCCAGTAGTATCCTCTTAGCGGGGAATGAGCAGTTCTTC.

The genes are TRBV27 and TRBJ2-2, with D perhaps TRBD1 (5 bases). CDR1 and CDR2 (germline): MNHEY, SMNVEV (reference sequence). V lost 5 bases to trimming and J lost 2 bases, with 9 bases between them. This CDR3 has 14 amino acids. The CDR3 reads CASSPGQNTGELFF. The CDR3 DNA reads as TGTGCCAGCAGTCCTGGACAAAACACCGGGGAGCTGTTTTTT.

The CDR3 coding sequence is TGCAGCGTTGAAGTTGCGCCTGGCGGATCGGTGGCAGATACGCAGTATTTT. Amino acids: CSVEVAPGGSVADTQYF. The rearrangement joins TRBV29-1 to TRBJ2-3; D is uncertain. Trimming shortened V by 1 base and J by 4 bases, and 21 bases separated the two germline ends. Germline values: CDR1 SQVTM, CDR2 ANQGSEA. The CDR3 runs 17 residues.

The chain recombines TRBV30 with TRBJ1-3; unclear D gene. The V gene lost 0 bases and the J gene lost 4 bases, with 10 bases spanning the gap. The CDR3 length is 14 residues. The V gene's germline CDR1 is GTSNPN and CDR2 SVGIG (reference sequence). The DNA of the CDR3 is TGTGCCTGGAGTGTAACTGTTATCGGAAACACCATATATTTT. Protein: CAWSVTVIGNTIYF.

The chain links TRBV7-9 to TRBJ1-2, with 12 positions matching TRBD1. This CDR3 contains 15 residues. Trimming at V came to 5 bases and at J to 7 bases, leaving 8 bases not matched to a gene. Germline V gives CDR1 SEHNR, CDR2 FQNEAQ (reference sequence). Here the CDR3 DNA reads TGTGCCAGCAGCCCGCCGGGACAGGGGGCCTCTGGCTACACCTTC. This sequence encodes CASSPPGQGASGYTF.

Remarks on this clone: The junction departs from the called germline gene at one end, perhaps through a read error. Here the CDR3 reads CASSLDAAGKQFF. The CDR3 DNA reads TGTGCTAGCAGCTTAGATGCAGCGGGAAAGCAGTTCTTC. This rearrangement joins TRBV7-7 to TRBJ2-1; 7 bases agree with TRBD2. CDR3 length equals 13 residues. Germline V gene data show CDR1 as SSHAT and CDR2 as FNYEAQ (reference sequence).

The V gene is TRBV6-2 or TRBV6-3, the J gene TRBJ1-1; D might be TRBD1 (5 bases). This CDR3 is 13 amino acids long. CDR1 is MNHEY and CDR2 is SVGEGT in the germline V gene. V was clipped by 3 bases and J by 10 bases, with 15 bases between them. The CDR3 DNA is TGTGCCAGCAGTTATTCGGGGGTGTCGCCAGCTTTCTTT. Its translation: CASSYSGVSPAFF.

The chain joins TRBV2 to TRBJ1-3, with D perhaps TRBD1 (6 bases). CDR3 length equals 15 residues. V lost 7 bases, J lost 4 bases, and 17 bases lay in between. Germline CDR1 SNHLY, CDR2 FYNNEI. The CDR3 protein is CASTQPAGAGNTIYF. The CDR3 bases are TGTGCCAGCACGCAACCGGCAGGGGCCGGAAACACCATATATTTT. The whole variable domain, filled in from reference TRBV2 and TRBJ1-3, reads EPEVTQTPSHQVTQMGQEVILRCVPISNHLYFYWYRQILGQKVEFLVSFYNNEISEKSEIFDDQFSVERPDGSNFTLKIRSTKLEDSAMYFCASTQPAGAGNTIYFGEGSWLTVV.

This rearrangement joins TRBV7-2 to TRBJ2-2, with a weak D call TRBD1 (6 bases). V dropped 2 bases and J dropped 3 bases, with 13 bases sitting between them. Germline V gene sequence: CDR1 SGHTA, CDR2 FQGNSA. This CDR3 comprises 16 residues. CDR3 coding DNA: TGTGCCAGCAGCTTAAATGGGGGCGCGGACACCGGGGAGCTGTTTTTT. Encoded protein: CASSLNGGADTGELFF.

This sequence joins TRBV29-1 and TRBJ1-2, with 8 bases lining up with TRBD1. The junction had 10 bases not matched to a gene; V was cut back by 6 bases and J by 7 bases. Germline values: CDR1 SQVTM, CDR2 ANQGSEA. The CDR3 length is 13 residues. CDR3 amino acids: CSVGDRPVFGYTF. DNA for the CDR3: TGCAGCGTGGGGGACAGGCCCGTGTTTGGCTACACCTTC. The full variable domain, with the rest looked up from reference TRBV29-1 and TRBJ1-2, is SAVISQKPSRDICQRGTSLTIQCQVDSQVTMMFWYRQQPGQSLTLIATANQGSEATYESGFVIDKFPISRPNLTFSTLTVSNMSPEDSSIYLCSVGDRPVFGYTFGSGTRLTVV.

The rearrangement joins TRBV6-5 to TRBJ1-3, with 7 bases aligning to TRBD1. The CDR3 is made up of 16 amino acids. The ends lost 2 bases at V and 2 bases at J; junction bases unmatched: 6. Germline-derived CDR1 and CDR2 are MNHEY and SVGAGI. CDR3 loop: CASSYRPTGAGNTIYF. The CDR3 DNA follows: TGTGCCAGCAGTTACCGCCCAACAGGGGCTGGAAACACCATATATTTT.

The chain has TRBV18 and TRBJ1-5; D gene ambiguous. The CDR3 contains 15 residues. CDR1 KGHSH and CDR2 LQKENI come from the germline V gene. V lost 4 bases to trimming and J lost 1 base, with 11 bases between them. The chain's CDR3 is CASSQFSGSNQPQHF. For the CDR3, the DNA is TGTGCCAGCTCACAATTTTCGGGGAGCAATCAGCCCCAGCATTTT.

The chain links TRBV7-9 to TRBJ2-7; TRBD1 matches 11 bases. With V trimmed by 5 bases and J by 1 base, 7 bases remained unmatched. The V gene's germline CDR1 is SEHNR and CDR2 FQNEAQ (reference sequence). The CDR3 has 16 residues. CDR3 DNA sequence: TGTGCCAGCAGCGGCCGCGGGACAGGGGGTTCCTACGAGCAGTACTTC. It specifies CASSGRGTGGSYEQYF. Full variable domain (rest looked up from reference TRBV7-9 and TRBJ2-7): DTGVSQNPRHKITKRGQNVTFRCDPISEHNRLYWYRQTLGQGPEFLTYFQNEAQLEKSRLLSDRFSAERPKGSFSTLEIQRTEQGDSAMYLCASSGRGTGGSYEQYFGPGTRLTVT.

This clone was picked up one time. CDR3: CASRLDLGVNTEAFF. As DNA, the CDR3 is TGTGCCAGCAGATTGGACCTCGGGGTGAACACTGAAGCTTTCTTT. The rearrangement uses TRBV6-5 and TRBJ1-1, with unresolved D. The V gene's germline CDR1 is MNHEY and CDR2 SVGAGI. Trimming pared 6 bases from V and 0 bases from J, leaving 14 bases between. This CDR3 spans 15 amino acids.

The chain employs TRBV5-1 and TRBJ2-7, with 7 bases lining up with TRBD1. Germline CDR1 is SGHRS and CDR2 is YFSETQ. After removal of 2 bases from V and 10 bases from J, the junction contained 12 bases not matched to a gene. The CDR3 extends over 14 amino acids. The CDR3 DNA reads as TGCGCCAGCAGCTTCCGAGGGGACAGTTCGGTCCAGTACTTC. Amino acid sequence: CASSFRGDSSVQYF.

The chain joins TRBV5-1 to TRBJ2-3, with 9 bases identical to TRBD2. The V and J ends lost 2 bases and 0 bases, in that order; junction bases with no gene match: 4. The CDR3 loop spans 16 amino acids. Germline V gene lookup returns CDR1 SGHRS and CDR2 YFSETQ. In DNA, the CDR3 is TGCGCCAGCAGCTTTCTAACTAGCGGGAGCACAGATACGCAGTATTTT. This codes for CASSFLTSGSTDTQYF.

The rearrangement links TRBV28 to TRBJ2-1; a weak D match, TRBD1 (8 bases). The V and J ends lost 4 bases and 3 bases respectively, with 16 bases between them. The CDR3 has 16 residues. Germline assignment: CDR1 MDHEN and CDR2 SYDVKM. The CDR3 coding sequence is TGTGCCAGCAGTTCCACAGGGGGGGTCCTCTACAATGAGCAGTTCTTC. It translates to CASSSTGGVLYNEQFF.

The chain has TRBV18 and TRBJ1-6, with 11 nucleotides matching TRBD1. V dropped 5 bases and J dropped 11; count of bases not matched to a gene: 5. The CDR3 runs to 14 residues. Germline CDR1 KGHSH, CDR2 LQKENI. The CDR3 here is CASSTGTGGTPLHF. The CDR3 DNA follows: TGTGCCAGCTCAACCGGGACAGGGGGAACACCCCTCCACTTT.

The chain couples TRBV7-9 to TRBJ1-2; maybe TRBD1 (6 bases). The germline V gene has CDR1 SEHNR and CDR2 FQNEAQ (reference sequence). Trimming stripped 5 bases from V and 0 bases from J, with 16 bases between. The CDR3 has 16 residues. The CDR3 spells CASSPPGTLPNYGYTF. The CDR3 nucleotides are TGTGCCAGCAGCCCTCCCGGGACACTTCCTAACTATGGCTACACCTTC. Combining the CDR3 with reference TRBV7-9 and TRBJ1-2 gives the whole variable domain DTGVSQNPRHKITKRGQNVTFRCDPISEHNRLYWYRQTLGQGPEFLTYFQNEAQLEKSRLLSDRFSAERPKGSFSTLEIQRTEQGDSAMYLCASSPPGTLPNYGYTFGSGTRLTVV.